Listed below are T cell receptor beta chains from one sample, sequenced in a study of blood T cells in healthy people across ages. TCRdb redid the calling of the 5' RACE reads with MiXCR, one entry per CDR3 protein. Here the sample spans about 1,600,000 distinct CDR3 sequences, 42% being singletons. Sample: blood. These receptors were taken from a woman aged 18-35 years in good health. Both conserved end residues are part of each CDR3. A D gene is named only where the DNA matches it firmly. Only some rows state a clone size, as once, few, many or a class for expanded clones.

abundance,j_gene,d_gene,v_gene,CDR3nt,CDR3aa
NA,TRBJ1-4,NA,TRBV5-1,TGCGCCAGCAACTATCAGGGGTCCCCTAATGAAAAACTGTTTTTT,CASNYQGSPNEKLFF
NA,TRBJ2-5,TRBD2,TRBV29-1,TGCAGCGTTGAAGACCCCCGGGAGGGTTTCGATGTGACCCAGTACTTC,CSVEDPREGFDVTQYF
NA,TRBJ1-1,NA,TRBV29-1,TGCAGCGTTACAAGAACTGAAGCTTTCTTT,CSVTRTEAFF
NA,TRBJ2-2,NA,TRBV20-1,TGCAGTGCTAGACCTCCCCAAGGACAGTCGAACACCGGGGAGCTGTTTTTT,CSARPPQGQSNTGELFF
NA,TRBJ1-5,NA,TRBV6-5,TGTGCCAGCAGTAACGGGGGGCTACAGCCCCAGCATTTT,CASSNGGLQPQHF
NA,TRBJ2-1,NA,TRBV9,TGTGCCAGCAGCGCAGGGCTGTTTTACAATGAGCAGTTCTTC,CASSAGLFYNEQFF
NA,TRBJ2-1,NA,TRBV4-1,TGCGCCAGCAGCCAAGATGCTAGCTCCTACAATGAGCAGTTCTTC,CASSQDASSYNEQFF
few,TRBJ1-1,NA,TRBV27,TGTGCCAGCAGTTCCCAACAGGGACTGAACACTGAAGCTTTCTTT,CASSSQQGLNTEAFF
few,TRBJ2-5,TRBD2,TRBV4-1,TGCGCCAGCAGCCCCACTAGCGGGGGCCCGGAGACCCAGTACTTC,CASSPTSGGPETQYF
NA,TRBJ2-1,NA,TRBV7-9,TGTGCCAGCAGCGGGGCGGGACACACGGAGCAGTTCTTC,CASSGAGHTEQFF
NA,TRBJ2-3,TRBD2,TRBV7-2,TGTGCCAGCAGCTTACGTAGCGGGGGTTCGGTCACAGATACGCAGTATTTT,CASSLRSGGSVTDTQYF
NA,TRBJ2-1,TRBD2,TRBV4-2,TGTGCCAGCAGCCAAGAGGAGCGGGATGAGGGAAATGAGCAGTTCTTC,CASSQEERDEGNEQFF
NA,TRBJ2-7,NA,TRBV7-8,TGTGCCAGCAGCATAGAAACAGGGATCCACGAGCAGTACTTC,CASSIETGIHEQYF
NA,TRBJ1-1,NA,TRBV29-1,TGCAGCGTTGACTGGCGATTGAACACTGAAGCTTTCTTT,CSVDWRLNTEAFF
few,TRBJ2-7,NA,TRBV7-9,TGTGCCAGCAGCTTAGCGGGTGAGGGGAACTACGAGCAGTACTTC,CASSLAGEGNYEQYF
NA,TRBJ2-3,TRBD1,TRBV6-6,TGTGCCAGCAGTACGGTTTTAGGACAGGGCAGCACAGATACGCAGTATTTT,CASSTVLGQGSTDTQYF
few,TRBJ2-7,NA,TRBV12-3/TRBV12-4,TGTGCCAGCAGACTGACAGGTCTTGATGAGCAGTACTTC,CASRLTGLDEQYF
many,TRBJ2-7,NA,TRBV27,TGTGCCAGCAGTTTAGGTAGGGGCTCCTACGAGCAGTACTTC,CASSLGRGSYEQYF
NA,TRBJ2-5,NA,TRBV29-1,TGCAGCGTTTTATCGACAGAGACCCAGTACTTC,CSVLSTETQYF
NA,TRBJ2-7,NA,TRBV20-1,TGCAGTGTTACGGGTCGCAAGTACTACGAGCAGTACTTC,CSVTGRKYYEQYF
few,TRBJ2-1,TRBD2,TRBV28,TGTGCCAGCAGCCCACGACTAGCGGGGGGGCAGAGCTCCTACAATGAGCAGTTCTTC,CASSPRLAGGQSSYNEQFF
few,TRBJ2-7,NA,TRBV20-1,TGCAGTGCACCCGCAGGCGACTCCTACGAGCAGTACTTC,CSAPAGDSYEQYF
few,TRBJ2-3,NA,TRBV24-1,TGTGCCACCAGTGATTTCGCCCGGGGAGATACGCAGTATTTT,CATSDFARGDTQYF
few,TRBJ2-7,NA,TRBV12-3/TRBV12-4,TGTGCCAGCAGCCCGGGACGACTCCCTTCCTACGAGCAGTACTTC,CASSPGRLPSYEQYF
NA,TRBJ2-5,NA,TRBV5-1,TGCGCCAGCAGCTTATTCGGATCCAGGACCAGGAGTACGGAGACCCAGTACTTC,CASSLFGSRTRSTETQYF
few,TRBJ2-7,TRBD2,TRBV2,TGTGCCACTACACTAGCGGGACCGGGGGAGCAGTACTTC,CATTLAGPGEQYF
few,TRBJ2-3,NA,TRBV13,TGTGCCAGCAGCCTTCAGTACGTTAGCACAGATACGCAGTATTTT,CASSLQYVSTDTQYF
NA,TRBJ1-2,NA,TRBV28,TGTACCAGCAGACCCGGCCCAAGGGGCGCGGGTGGCTACACCTTC,CTSRPGPRGAGGYTF
NA,TRBJ1-1,NA,TRBV6-6,TGTGCCAGCAGGAAACGTGAGGGTGGCACTGAAGCTTTCTTT,CASRKREGGTEAFF
NA,TRBJ2-1,TRBD2,TRBV7-8,TGTGCCAGCAGCGGAGGACTAGCGTTTTACAATGAGCAGTTCTTC,CASSGGLAFYNEQFF
NA,TRBJ2-3,NA,TRBV12-3/TRBV12-4,TGTGCCAGCAGCCCGGCGGGGCTAACAGATACGCAGTATTTT,CASSPAGLTDTQYF
NA,TRBJ2-1,NA,TRBV6-5,TGTGCCAGCAGTGATGGCCTAGTCAATGAGCAGTTCTTC,CASSDGLVNEQFF
NA,TRBJ2-7,NA,TRBV7-2,TGTGCCAGCATCCATTCCAGGGCTAGAGAGCAGTACTTC,CASIHSRAREQYF
NA,TRBJ2-7,TRBD2,TRBV5-1,TGCGCCAGCAGCACCGGGACTAGCGGGGGGATATCCTACGAGCAGTACTTC,CASSTGTSGGISYEQYF
NA,TRBJ1-4,NA,TRBV12-3/TRBV12-4,TGTGCCAGCAGTGTACAGAGGGCTAATGAAAAACTGTTTTTT,CASSVQRANEKLFF
many,TRBJ2-1,TRBD2,TRBV10-3,TGTGCCACCACAGAGCGGGAGCCTGAGCAGTTCTTC,CATTEREPEQFF
NA,TRBJ2-7,NA,TRBV3-1,TGTGTCAGCAGCCAAGACTGGGGGAACTACAGAGACTACAATGAGCAGTACTTC,CVSSQDWGNYRDYNEQYF
NA,TRBJ1-6,TRBD1,TRBV4-1,TGCGCCAGCAGCCAAACCGTCATTCAGGGGGGTAATTCACCCCTCCACTTT,CASSQTVIQGGNSPLHF
NA,TRBJ2-5,TRBD2,TRBV5-1,TGCGCCAGCACCTCTGAGCGGGGGTTCCAAGAGACCCAGTACTTC,CASTSERGFQETQYF